This TCR beta chain came from a study of beta chain features in type 1 diabetes. Findings and caveats of the study: Still unanswered here is whether HLA type influences TCRB rearrangement. The naive, central memory and Treg TCRB repertoires showed an apparent similarity that was greater among patients than among healthy donors.

All of the isolated RNA was reverse transcribed, so expressed TCRB transcripts were sequenced. Clones were read by immunoSEQ multiplex PCR, and TCRdb kept only the in-frame ones, dropping some. Of fewer than 350,000 clones listed, around 20% are singletons. Trimming shortened V by 2 bases and J by 0 bases, and 8 bases separated the two germline ends. The CDR3 length is 15 residues. The germline V gene has CDR1 SGHAT and CDR2 FQNNGV. Remarks on this clone: Its antigen remains unidentified.

Averaging approximately 120 mL, one heparinised blood draw came from each individual donor. This sequence originates from a woman younger than 35 in good health. Material: naive CD4+ T cells from blood. The chain uses TRBV11-2 and TRBJ1-3; tentative D call: TRBD1 (5 bases). The CDR3 bases are TGTGCCAGCAGCTTAACGACAGCCTCTGGAAACACCATATATTTT. This gives the protein CASSLTTASGNTIYF.